Each of the 10 T cell receptor beta chains below was sequenced from the same sample in a study of blood T cell repertoires in COVID-19. Measured with immunoSEQ multiplex PCR; TCRdb has only the in-frame clones, and not every one. The table includes tens of thousands of clones, around four fifths detected once. Sequenced: peripheral blood. The origin of the receptors is a woman aged 70-85 years with active or convalescent COVID-19.

On this clone: This specimen includes other DNA sequences encoding the same CDR3. The chain recombines TRBV28 with TRBJ1-6; 10 bases line up with TRBD1. Germline loops: CDR1 MDHEN, CDR2 SYDVKM. V trimming: 3 bases; J trimming: 7 bases; junction bases outside the gene matches: 0. This CDR3 spans 14 amino acids. The CDR3 nucleotides are TGTGCCAGCAGTTTGACAGGGGGCAATTCACCCCTCCACTTT. Translating gives CASSLTGGNSPLHF.

V and J are TRBV13 and TRBJ1-6; D is undetermined. The germline V gene has CDR1 PRHDT and CDR2 FYEKMQ (reference sequence). This CDR3 is built from 14 residues. With 7 bases removed from V and 1 base from J, the gap between germline ends came to 8 bases. The CDR3 protein is CASTMFSYNSPLHF. The DNA for the CDR3 is TGTGCCAGCACCATGTTTTCCTATAATTCACCCCTCCACTTT. Full variable domain (remainder filled in from reference TRBV13 and TRBJ1-6): AAGVIQSPRHLIKEKRETATLKCYPIPRHDTVYWYQQGPGQDPQFLISFYEKMQSDKGSIPDRFSAQQFSDYHSELNMSSLELGDSALYFCASTMFSYNSPLHFGNGTRLTVT.

J is TRBJ1-1 and V is TRBV11-2, with unresolved D. From germline, CDR1 is SGHAT and CDR2 FQNNGV. The CDR3 loop spans 12 amino acids. The ends were cut back, 6 bases at V and 8 bases at J, with 13 bases in the middle. CDR3 nucleotide sequence: TGTGCCAGCAGGAGGTTGGGAGGAGAAGCTTTCTTT. It yields the protein CASRRLGGEAFF.

The rearrangement joins TRBV19 to TRBJ1-6, with 9 bases that match TRBD1. Germline V gene sequence: CDR1 LNHDA, CDR2 SQIVND (reference sequence). Germline trimming cut 2 bases from V and 9 bases from J; bases unmatched to any gene: 2. The CDR3 runs 14 residues. The chain's CDR3 is CASSIPGQGSPLHF. The CDR3 DNA reads as TGTGCCAGTAGTATACCGGGACAGGGTTCACCCCTCCACTTT.

J is TRBJ2-3 and V is TRBV14; D perhaps matches TRBD2 (6 bases). The CDR3 runs 17 residues. CDR1 is SGHDN, CDR2 FVKESK, per germline. V lost 0 bases, J lost 3 bases, and 16 bases lay in between. Here the CDR3 reads CASSQDPGLGPTDTQYF. The CDR3 nucleotides read TGTGCCAGCAGCCAAGATCCGGGACTGGGACCGACAGATACGCAGTATTTT.

Of note for this clone: This sample includes further DNA sequences coding for the same CDR3. This rearrangement joins TRBV9 to TRBJ1-1; TRBD1 matches at 9 bases. Germline loops: CDR1 SGDLS, CDR2 YYNGEE. V lost 2 bases and J lost 5; bases outside the gene matches: 7. CDR3 length: 15 residues. The CDR3 DNA reads as TGTGCCAGCAGCGTCTCCGGGACAGGGTATACTGAAGCTTTCTTT. Encoded protein: CASSVSGTGYTEAFF.

This clone turned up a few times. The gene calls are TRBV5-1 and TRBJ1-6; tentative D call: TRBD1 (6 bases). The CDR3 extends over 15 amino acids. V was trimmed by 4 bases and J by 4 bases, leaving 12 bases between them. Germline assignment: CDR1 SGHRS and CDR2 YFSETQ. The CDR3 DNA sequence: TGCGCCAGCAGCCTTAACAGGGTTTATAATTCACCCCTCCACTTT. This encodes CASSLNRVYNSPLHF.

This clone was found a few times. This rearrangement joins TRBV7-2 to TRBJ2-3, with 8 bases aligning to TRBD2. CDR1 is SGHTA, CDR2 FQGNSA, per germline. This CDR3 has 16 amino acids. The V gene end was trimmed by 5 bases and the J gene end by 0 bases; junction bases not matched to a gene: 7. The CDR3 nucleotides read TGTGCCAGCAGCAAGAGCGGGGGAGCTAGCACAGATACGCAGTATTTT. It translates to CASSKSGGASTDTQYF.

This clone was seen only a few times. This chain uses TRBV7-9 with TRBJ2-3; D is possibly TRBD1 (5 bases). Trimming took 8 bases from V and 2 from J, leaving 26 bases between them. The CDR3 spans 18 residues. Germline lookup yields CDR1 SEHNR and CDR2 FQNEAQ (reference sequence). The CDR3 DNA reads TGTGCCAGCGTACGCAGAACGCCGGGCAGGGCGATCACAGATACGCAGTATTTT. Its translation: CASVRRTPGRAITDTQYF.

V usage is TRBV7-2 and J usage is TRBJ1-2; D is undetermined. The CDR3 length is 15 residues. CDR1 SGHTA and CDR2 FQGNSA come from the germline V gene. With 8 bases removed from V and 0 bases from J, the gap between germline ends came to 16 bases. The CDR3 here is CASGLWERTNYGYTF. CDR3 bases: TGTGCCAGCGGTTTGTGGGAGAGAACTAACTATGGCTACACCTTC.